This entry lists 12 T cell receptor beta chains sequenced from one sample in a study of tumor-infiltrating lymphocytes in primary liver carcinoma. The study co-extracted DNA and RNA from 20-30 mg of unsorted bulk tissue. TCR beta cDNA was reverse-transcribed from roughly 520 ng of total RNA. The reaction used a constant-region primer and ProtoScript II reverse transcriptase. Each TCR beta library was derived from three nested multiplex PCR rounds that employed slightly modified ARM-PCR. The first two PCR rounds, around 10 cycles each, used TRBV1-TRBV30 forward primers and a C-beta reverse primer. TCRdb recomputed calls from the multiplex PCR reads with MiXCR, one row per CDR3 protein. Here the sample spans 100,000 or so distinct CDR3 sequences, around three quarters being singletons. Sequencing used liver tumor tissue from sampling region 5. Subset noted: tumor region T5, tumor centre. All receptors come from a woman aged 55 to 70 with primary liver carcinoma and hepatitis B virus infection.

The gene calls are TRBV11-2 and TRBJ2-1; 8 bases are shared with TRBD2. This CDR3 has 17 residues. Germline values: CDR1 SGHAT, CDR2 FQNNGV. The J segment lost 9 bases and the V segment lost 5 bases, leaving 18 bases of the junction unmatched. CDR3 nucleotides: TGTGCCAGCAGCAAGAGACTATCGGGAGGGCCGGGGGGTGAGCAGTTCTTC. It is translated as CASSKRLSGGPGGEQFF.

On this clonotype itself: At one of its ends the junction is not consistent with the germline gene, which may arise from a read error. The CDR3 DNA follows: TGTGCCAGCAGATTAGTGCTTACGGGAGGATCGAACACCGGGGAGCTGTTTTTT. It codes for CASRLVLTGGSNTGELFF. This sequence joins TRBV7-8 and TRBJ2-2, with 7 bases lining up with TRBD2. The CDR3 length is 18 residues. Per the germline V gene, CDR1 is SGHVS and CDR2 is FQNEAQ.

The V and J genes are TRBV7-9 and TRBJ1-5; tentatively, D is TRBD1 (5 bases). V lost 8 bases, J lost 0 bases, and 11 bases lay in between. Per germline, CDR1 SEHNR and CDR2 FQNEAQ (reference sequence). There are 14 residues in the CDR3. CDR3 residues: CASVGDDSNQPQHF. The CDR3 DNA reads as TGTGCCAGCGTGGGGGACGATAGCAATCAGCCCCAGCATTTT.

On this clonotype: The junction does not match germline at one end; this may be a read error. The CDR3 sequence is CASNLGAGEYEQYF. The CDR3, as DNA: TGTGCCAGCAACTTGGGGGCAGGGGAGTACGAGCAGTACTTC. The chain uses TRBV5-4 and TRBJ2-7, with a weak D call TRBD1 (6 bases). From germline, CDR1 is SGHNT and CDR2 YYREEE (reference sequence). There are 14 residues in the CDR3.

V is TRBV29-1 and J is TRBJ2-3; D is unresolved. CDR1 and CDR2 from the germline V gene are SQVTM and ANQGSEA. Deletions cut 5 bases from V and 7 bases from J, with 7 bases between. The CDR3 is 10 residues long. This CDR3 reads CSVNTNTQYF. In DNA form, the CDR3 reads TGCAGCGTTAATACCAATACGCAGTATTTT.

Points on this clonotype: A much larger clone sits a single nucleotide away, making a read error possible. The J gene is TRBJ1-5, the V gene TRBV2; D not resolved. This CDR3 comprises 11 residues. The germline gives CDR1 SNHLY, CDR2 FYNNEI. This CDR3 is CANSQEGNRHF. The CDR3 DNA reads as TGTGCCAACAGTCAGGAGGGTAATCGGCATTTT. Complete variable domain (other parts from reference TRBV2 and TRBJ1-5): EPEVTQTPSHQVTQMGQEVILRCVPISNHLYFYWYRQILGQKVEFLVSFYNNEISEKSEIFDDQFSVERPDGSNFTLKIRSTKLEDSAMYFCANSQEGNRHFGDGTRLSIL.

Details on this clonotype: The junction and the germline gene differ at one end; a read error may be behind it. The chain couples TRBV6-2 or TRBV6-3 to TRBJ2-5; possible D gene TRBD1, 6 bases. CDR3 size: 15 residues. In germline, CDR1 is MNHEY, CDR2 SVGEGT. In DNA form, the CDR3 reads TGTGACAGCAGCTACTCGGACAGTTTTTACGAGACCCAGTACTTC. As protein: CDSSYSDSFYETQYF.

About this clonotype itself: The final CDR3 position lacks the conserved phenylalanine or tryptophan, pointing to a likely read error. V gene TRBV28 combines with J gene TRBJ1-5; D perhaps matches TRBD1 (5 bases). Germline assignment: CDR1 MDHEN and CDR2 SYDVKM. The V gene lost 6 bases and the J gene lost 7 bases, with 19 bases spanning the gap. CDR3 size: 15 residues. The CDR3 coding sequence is TGTGCCAGCAGCCCCCTGGGAGGGGCGAAGCAGCCCCAGCATCTT. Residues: CASSPLGGAKQPQHL.

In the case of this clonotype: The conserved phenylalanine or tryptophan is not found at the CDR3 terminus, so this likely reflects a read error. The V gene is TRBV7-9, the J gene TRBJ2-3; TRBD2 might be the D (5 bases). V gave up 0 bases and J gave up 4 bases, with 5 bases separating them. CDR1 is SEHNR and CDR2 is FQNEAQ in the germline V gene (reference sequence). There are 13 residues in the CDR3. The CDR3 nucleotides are TGTGCCAGCAGCTTAGCGGGAGCAGATACGCAGTATCTC. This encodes CASSLAGADTQYL.

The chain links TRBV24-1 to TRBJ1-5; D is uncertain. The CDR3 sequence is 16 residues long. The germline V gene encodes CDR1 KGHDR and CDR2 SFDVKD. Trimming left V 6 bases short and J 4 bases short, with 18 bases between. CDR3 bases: TGTGCCACCAGTCCGGGCATGGGGAGACCTAATCAGCCCCAGCATTTT. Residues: CATSPGMGRPNQPQHF.

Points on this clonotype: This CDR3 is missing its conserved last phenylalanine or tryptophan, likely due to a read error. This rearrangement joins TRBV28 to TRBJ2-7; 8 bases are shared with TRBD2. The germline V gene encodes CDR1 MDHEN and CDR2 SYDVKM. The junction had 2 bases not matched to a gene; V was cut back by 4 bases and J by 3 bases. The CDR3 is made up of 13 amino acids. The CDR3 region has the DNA TGTGCCAGCAGTTCCACTAGCGGCTACGAGCAGTACTCC. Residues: CASSSTSGYEQYS.

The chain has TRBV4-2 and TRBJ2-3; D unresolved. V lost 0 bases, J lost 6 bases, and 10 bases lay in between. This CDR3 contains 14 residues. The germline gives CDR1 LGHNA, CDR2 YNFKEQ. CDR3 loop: CASSQDGRKDTQYF. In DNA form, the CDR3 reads TGTGCCAGCAGCCAAGATGGGCGGAAGGATACGCAGTATTTT.